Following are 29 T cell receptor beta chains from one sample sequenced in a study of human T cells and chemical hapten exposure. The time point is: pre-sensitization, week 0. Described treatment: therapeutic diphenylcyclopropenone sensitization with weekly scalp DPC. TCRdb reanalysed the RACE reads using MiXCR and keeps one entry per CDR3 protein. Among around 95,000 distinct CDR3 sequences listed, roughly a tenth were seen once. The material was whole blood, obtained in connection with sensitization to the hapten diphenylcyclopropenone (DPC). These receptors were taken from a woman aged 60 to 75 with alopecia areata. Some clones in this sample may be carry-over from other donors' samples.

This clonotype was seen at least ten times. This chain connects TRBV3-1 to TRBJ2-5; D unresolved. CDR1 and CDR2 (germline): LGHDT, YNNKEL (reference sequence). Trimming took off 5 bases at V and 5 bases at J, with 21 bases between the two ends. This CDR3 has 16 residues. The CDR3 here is CASSYRPKASGETQYF. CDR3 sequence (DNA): TGTGCCAGCAGCTACCGACCAAAGGCTTCTGGGGAGACCCAGTACTTC.

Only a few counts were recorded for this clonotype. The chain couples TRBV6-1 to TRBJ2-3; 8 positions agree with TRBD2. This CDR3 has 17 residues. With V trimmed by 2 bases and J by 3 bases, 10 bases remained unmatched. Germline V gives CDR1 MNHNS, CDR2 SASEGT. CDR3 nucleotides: TGTGCCAGCAGTGAAATGAGGGCGGGGGGTTGGACAGATACGCAGTATTTT. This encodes CASSEMRAGGWTDTQYF.

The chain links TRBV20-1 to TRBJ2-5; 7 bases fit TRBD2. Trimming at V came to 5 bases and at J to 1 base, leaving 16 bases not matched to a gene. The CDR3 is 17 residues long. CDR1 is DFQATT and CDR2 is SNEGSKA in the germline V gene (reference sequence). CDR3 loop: CSAQGLADAPLQETQYF. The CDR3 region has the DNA TGCAGTGCTCAAGGTCTAGCGGACGCCCCACTCCAAGAGACCCAGTACTTC.

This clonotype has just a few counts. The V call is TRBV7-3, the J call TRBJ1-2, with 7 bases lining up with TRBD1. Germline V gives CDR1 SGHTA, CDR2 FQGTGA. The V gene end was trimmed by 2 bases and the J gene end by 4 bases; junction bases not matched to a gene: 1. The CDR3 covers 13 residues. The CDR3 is CASSLGTVYGYTF. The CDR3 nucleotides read TGTGCCAGCAGCTTAGGGACAGTCTATGGCTACACCTTC. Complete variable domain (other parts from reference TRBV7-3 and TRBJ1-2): GAGVSQTPSNKVTEKGKYVELRCDPISGHTALYWYRQSLGQGPEFLIYFQGTGAADDSGLPNDRFFAVRPEGSVSTLKIQRTERGDSAVYLCASSLGTVYGYTFGSGTRLTVV.

The CDR3 loop reads CASSRTGQAYEQYF. The CDR3 nucleotides are TGTGCCAGCAGCCGGACAGGGCAAGCCTACGAGCAGTACTTC. This chain links TRBV7-8 with TRBJ2-7; 8 bases map to TRBD1. Losses at the gene ends were 5 bases for V and 2 bases for J; bases not matched to a gene: 5. Germline lookup yields CDR1 SGHVS and CDR2 FQNEAQ. The CDR3 totals 14 residues.

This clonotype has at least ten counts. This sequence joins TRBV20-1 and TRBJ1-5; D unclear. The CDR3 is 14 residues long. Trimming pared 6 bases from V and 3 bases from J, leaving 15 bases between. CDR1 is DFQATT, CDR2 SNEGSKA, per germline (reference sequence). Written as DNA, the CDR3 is TGCAGTGCGGGGTCCAGCCTCGCCAATCAGCCCCAGCATTTT. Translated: CSAGSSLANQPQHF.

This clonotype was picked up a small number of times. In nucleotides, the CDR3 is TGTGCCACGAACTGGGTCCCCGCCGGGGAGCTGTTTTTT. Amino acids: CATNWVPAGELFF. This sequence joins TRBV11-1 and TRBJ2-2; D is unclear. The V and J ends lost 10 bases and 6 bases respectively, with 15 bases between them. The CDR3 spans 13 residues. CDR1 and CDR2 (germline): SGHAT, FQDESV (reference sequence).

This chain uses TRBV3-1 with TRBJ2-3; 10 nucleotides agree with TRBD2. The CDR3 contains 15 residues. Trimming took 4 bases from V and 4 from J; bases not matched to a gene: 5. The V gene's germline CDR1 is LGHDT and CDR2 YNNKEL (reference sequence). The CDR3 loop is CASSPYGTSADTQYF. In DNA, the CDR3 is TGTGCCAGCAGCCCCTACGGGACTAGCGCAGATACGCAGTATTTT.

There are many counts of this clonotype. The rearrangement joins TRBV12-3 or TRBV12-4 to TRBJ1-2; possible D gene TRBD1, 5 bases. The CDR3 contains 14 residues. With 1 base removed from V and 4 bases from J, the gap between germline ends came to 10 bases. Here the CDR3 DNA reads TGTGCCAGCAGTTTAGGAGGGACGGCCTATGGCTACACCTTC. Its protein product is CASSLGGTAYGYTF.

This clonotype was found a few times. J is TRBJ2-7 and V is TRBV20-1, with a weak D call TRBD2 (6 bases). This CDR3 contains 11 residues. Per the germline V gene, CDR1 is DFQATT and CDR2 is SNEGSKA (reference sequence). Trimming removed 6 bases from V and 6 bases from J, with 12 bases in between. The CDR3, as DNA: TGCAGTGCCTGGGGACTCTCCGAGCAGTACTTC. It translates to CSAWGLSEQYF.

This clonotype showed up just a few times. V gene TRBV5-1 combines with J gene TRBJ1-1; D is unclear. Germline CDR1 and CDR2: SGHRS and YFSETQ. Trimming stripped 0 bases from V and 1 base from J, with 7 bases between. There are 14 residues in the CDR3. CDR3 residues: CASSLGSSNTEAFF. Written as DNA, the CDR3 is TGCGCCAGCAGCTTGGGGTCCTCGAACACTGAAGCTTTCTTT. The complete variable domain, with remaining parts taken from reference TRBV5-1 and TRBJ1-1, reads KAGVTQTPRYLIKTRGQQVTLSCSPISGHRSVSWYQQTPGQGLQFLFEYFSETQRNKGNFPGRFSGRQFSNSRSEMNVSTLELGDSALYLCASSLGSSNTEAFFGQGTRLTVV.

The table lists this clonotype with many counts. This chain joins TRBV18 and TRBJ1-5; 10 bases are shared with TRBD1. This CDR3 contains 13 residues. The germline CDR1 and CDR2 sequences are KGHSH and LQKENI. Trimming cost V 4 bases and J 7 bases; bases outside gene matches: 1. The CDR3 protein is CASSQTGGQPQHF. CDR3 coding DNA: TGTGCCAGCTCACAGACAGGGGGCCAGCCCCAGCATTTT.

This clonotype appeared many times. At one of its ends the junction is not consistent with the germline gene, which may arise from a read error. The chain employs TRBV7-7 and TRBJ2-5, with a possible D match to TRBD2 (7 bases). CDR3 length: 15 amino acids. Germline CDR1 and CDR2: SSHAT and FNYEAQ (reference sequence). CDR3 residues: CASSNWGGGGETQYF. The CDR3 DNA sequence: TGTGCTAGCAGCAACTGGGGGGGCGGTGGCGAGACCCAGTACTTC.

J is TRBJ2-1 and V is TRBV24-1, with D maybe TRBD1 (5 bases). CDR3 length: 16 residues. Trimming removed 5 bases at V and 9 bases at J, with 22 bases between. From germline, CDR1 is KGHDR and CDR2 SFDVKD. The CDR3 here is CATSVNPSTVQGEQFF. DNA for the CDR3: TGTGCCACCAGTGTTAACCCCTCGACAGTCCAAGGTGAGCAGTTCTTC.

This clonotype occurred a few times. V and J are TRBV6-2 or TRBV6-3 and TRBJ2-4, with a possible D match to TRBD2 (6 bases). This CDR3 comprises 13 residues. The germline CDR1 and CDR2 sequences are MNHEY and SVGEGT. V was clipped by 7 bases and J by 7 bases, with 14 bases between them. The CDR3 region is CASTRSSVNIQYF. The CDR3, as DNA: TGTGCCAGCACCCGATCTAGCGTGAACATTCAGTACTTC.

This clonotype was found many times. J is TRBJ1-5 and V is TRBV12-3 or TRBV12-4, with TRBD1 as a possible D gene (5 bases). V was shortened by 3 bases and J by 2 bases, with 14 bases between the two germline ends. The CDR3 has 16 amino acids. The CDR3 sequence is CASSLGGTGGNQPQHF. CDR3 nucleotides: TGTGCCAGCAGTTTGGGGGGGACCGGGGGCAATCAGCCCCAGCATTTT.

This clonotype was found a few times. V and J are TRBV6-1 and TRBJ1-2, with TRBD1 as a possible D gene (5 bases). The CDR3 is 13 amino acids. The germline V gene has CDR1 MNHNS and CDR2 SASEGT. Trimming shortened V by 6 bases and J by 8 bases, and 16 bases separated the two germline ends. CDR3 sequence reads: CASSIARGSGYTF. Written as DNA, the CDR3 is TGTGCCAGCAGCATCGCAAGGGGTAGCGGCTACACCTTC.

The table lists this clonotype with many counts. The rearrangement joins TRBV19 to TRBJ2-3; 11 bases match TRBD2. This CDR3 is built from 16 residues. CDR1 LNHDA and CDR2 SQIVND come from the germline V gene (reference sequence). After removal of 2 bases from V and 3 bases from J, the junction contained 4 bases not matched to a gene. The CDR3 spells CASSIITSGGTDTQYF. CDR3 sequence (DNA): TGTGCCAGTAGTATAATTACTAGCGGGGGAACAGATACGCAGTATTTT.

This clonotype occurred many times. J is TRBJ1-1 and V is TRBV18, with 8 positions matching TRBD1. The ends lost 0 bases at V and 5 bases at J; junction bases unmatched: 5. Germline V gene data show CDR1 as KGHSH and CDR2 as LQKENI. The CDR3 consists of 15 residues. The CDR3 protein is CASSPPRTGQTEAFF. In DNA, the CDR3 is TGTGCCAGCTCACCACCGAGGACAGGGCAAACTGAAGCTTTCTTT.

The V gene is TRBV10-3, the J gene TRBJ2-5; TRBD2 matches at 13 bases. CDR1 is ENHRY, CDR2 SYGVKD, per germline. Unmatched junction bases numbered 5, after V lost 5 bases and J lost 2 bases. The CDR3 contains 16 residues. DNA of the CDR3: TGTGCCATCAGTACTGGGACTAGCGGGGCACAAGAGACCCAGTACTTC. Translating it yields CAISTGTSGAQETQYF.

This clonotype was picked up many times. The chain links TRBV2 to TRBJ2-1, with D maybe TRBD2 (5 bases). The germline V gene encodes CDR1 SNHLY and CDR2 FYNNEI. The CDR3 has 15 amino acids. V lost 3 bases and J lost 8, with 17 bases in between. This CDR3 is CASSDVAWAGDEQFF. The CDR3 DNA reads TGTGCCAGCAGTGATGTGGCCTGGGCCGGGGATGAGCAGTTCTTC.

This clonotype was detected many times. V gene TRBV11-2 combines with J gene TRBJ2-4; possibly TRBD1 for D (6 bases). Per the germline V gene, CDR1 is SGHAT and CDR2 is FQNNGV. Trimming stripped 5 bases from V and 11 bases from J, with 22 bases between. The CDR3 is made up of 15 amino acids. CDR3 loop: CASSHSTGLGLLQYF. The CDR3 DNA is TGTGCCAGCAGCCATTCGACAGGTCTGGGATTGCTTCAGTACTTC.

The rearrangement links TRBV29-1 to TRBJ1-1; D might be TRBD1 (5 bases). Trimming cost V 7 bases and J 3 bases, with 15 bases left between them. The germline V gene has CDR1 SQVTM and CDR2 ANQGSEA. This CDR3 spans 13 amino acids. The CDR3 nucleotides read TGCAGCGCCGCGGCCGGGGCAGACACTGAAGCTTTCTTT. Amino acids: CSAAAGADTEAFF. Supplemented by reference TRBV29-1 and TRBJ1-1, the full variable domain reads SAVISQKPSRDICQRGTSLTIQCQVDSQVTMMFWYRQQPGQSLTLIATANQGSEATYESGFVIDKFPISRPNLTFSTLTVSNMSPEDSSIYLCSAAAGADTEAFFGQGTRLTVV.

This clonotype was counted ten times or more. CDR3 bases: TGTGCCAGCAGCCCGGACAGCGACACTGAAGCTTTCTTT. It translates to CASSPDSDTEAFF. The chain has TRBV7-3 and TRBJ1-1, with D possibly being TRBD1 (6 bases). V was pared by 5 bases and J by 3 bases, with 10 bases between. CDR1 is SGHTA and CDR2 is FQGTGA in the germline V gene. The CDR3 sequence is 13 residues long.

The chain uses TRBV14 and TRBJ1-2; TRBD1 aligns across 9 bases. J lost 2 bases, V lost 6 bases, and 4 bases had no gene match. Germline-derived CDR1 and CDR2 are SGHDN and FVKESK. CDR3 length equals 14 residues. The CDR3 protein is CASRLGQGNYGYTF. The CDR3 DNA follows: TGTGCCAGCAGACTGGGACAGGGAAACTATGGCTACACCTTC. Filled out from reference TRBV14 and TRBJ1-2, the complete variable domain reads EAGVTQFPSHSVIEKGQTVTLRCDPISGHDNLYWYRRVMGKEIKFLLHFVKESKQDESGMPNNRFLAERTGGTYSTLKVQPAELEDSGVYFCASRLGQGNYGYTFGSGTRLTVV.

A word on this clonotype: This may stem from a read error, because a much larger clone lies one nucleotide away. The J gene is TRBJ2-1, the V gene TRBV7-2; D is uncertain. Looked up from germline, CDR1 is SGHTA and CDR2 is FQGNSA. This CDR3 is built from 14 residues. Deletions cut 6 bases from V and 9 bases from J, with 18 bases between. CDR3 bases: TGTGCCAGCAGTTCGCACCCGCCGAGTGGTGAGCAGTTCTTC. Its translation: CASSSHPPSGEQFF. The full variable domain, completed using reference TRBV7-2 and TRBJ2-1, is GAGVSQSPSNKVTEKGKDVELRCDPISGHTALYWYRQSLGQGLEFLIYFQGNSAPDKSGLPSDRFSAERTGGSVSTLTIQRTQQEDSAVYLCASSSHPPSGEQFFGPGTRLTVL.

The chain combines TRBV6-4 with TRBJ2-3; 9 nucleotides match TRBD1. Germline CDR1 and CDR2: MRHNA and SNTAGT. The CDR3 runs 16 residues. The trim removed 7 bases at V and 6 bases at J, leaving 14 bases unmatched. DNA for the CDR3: TGTGCCAGCATACGACCGGGACAGGGAGGTTTTGATACGCAGTATTTT. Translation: CASIRPGQGGFDTQYF.

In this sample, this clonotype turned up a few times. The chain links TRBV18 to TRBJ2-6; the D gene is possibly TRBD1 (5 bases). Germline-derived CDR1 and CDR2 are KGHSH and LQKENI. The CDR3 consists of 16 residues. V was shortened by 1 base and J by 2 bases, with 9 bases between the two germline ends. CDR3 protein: CASSPQIGAGANVLTF. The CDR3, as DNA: TGTGCCAGCTCACCACAGATAGGGGCTGGGGCCAACGTCCTGACTTTC. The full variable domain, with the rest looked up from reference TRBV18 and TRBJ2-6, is NAGVMQNPRHLVRRRGQEARLRCSPMKGHSHVYWYRQLPEEGLKFMVYLQKENIIDESGMPKERFSAEFPKEGPSILRIQQVVRGDSAAYFCASSPQIGAGANVLTFGAGSRLTVL.

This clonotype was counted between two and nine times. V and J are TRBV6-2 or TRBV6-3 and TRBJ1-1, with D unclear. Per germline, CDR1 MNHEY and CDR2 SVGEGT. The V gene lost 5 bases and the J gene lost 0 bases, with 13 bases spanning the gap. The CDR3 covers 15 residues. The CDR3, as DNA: TGTGCCAGCAGTACCCCAGGCAAAATGAACACTGAAGCTTTCTTT. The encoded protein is CASSTPGKMNTEAFF.